This note documents a single T cell receptor beta chain sequence. Its antigen is still unknown. This sample was included in a study of cytomegalovirus exposure and HLA in healthy donors. Vbeta (60) and Jbeta (13) primers were used in the PCR. The data were produced by immunoSEQ multiplex PCR, yet TCRdb's version contains in-frame clones alone and is incomplete. The data contain 180,000 or so clones, approximately 83% of them seen just once; the ten biggest clones take up about 9.3%. Study results and caveats: CMV antigen specificity was confirmed in vitro for a few CMV-associated chains. Immune exposure was documented only through CMV serostatus.

The CDR3 is 14 amino acids. CDR1 SGDLS and CDR2 YYNGEE come from the germline V gene. V was trimmed by 4 bases and J by 1 base, leaving 11 bases between them. The sequenced sample was PBMCs. This clonotype originated in a man younger than 35 in good health and CMV-seropositive. The chain combines TRBV9 with TRBJ1-1; perhaps TRBD1 as D (5 bases). The CDR3 DNA sequence: TGTGCCAGCAGCCCTTACACAGGGAACACTGAAGCTTTCTTT. It encodes CASSPYTGNTEAFF.